This TCR beta chain appears in the sequencing data of a study of shared clonotypes between healthy human individuals. The CDR3 is 14 residues long. V was clipped by 0 bases and J by 3 bases; unmatched bases: 2. Per germline, CDR1 SGDLS and CDR2 YYNGEE. Concerning this clone itself: Different DNA sequences within this sample yield the same CDR3.

Sequencing used immunoSEQ multiplex PCR; TCRdb keeps in-frame clones, though not all of them. Of approximately 2.5 million clones listed, 93% are singletons. The sequencing sample was made of naive CD4+ T cells from PBMCs. Subset here: CD45RA+ positively selected. The chain joins TRBV9 to TRBJ1-1; 7 positions agree with TRBD1. The sequence was obtained from a man younger than 30 in good health. Some clones in this sample may be carry-over from other donors' samples. In nucleotides, the CDR3 is TGTGCCAGCAGCGTAGCTACAGGGGACACTGAAGCTTTCTTT. Its protein product is CASSVATGDTEAFF.